The sequence of this T cell receptor beta chain was determined in a study of T-cell reconstitution after alpha-beta-depleted transplantation in children. The CDR3 extends over 15 amino acids. V lost 5 bases and J lost 3; bases outside the gene matches: 9. The germline V gene encodes CDR1 SEHNR and CDR2 FQNEAQ (reference sequence). Unique molecular identifiers were built into the TCRbeta library. TCRdb analysed the PCR reads with MiXCR anew, one entry per CDR3 protein. The sample contains under 140,000 distinct CDR3 sequences, about 9.4% of which appear only once. Specimen: PBMCs from the stem cell graft donor, collected from the stem cell graft. The rearrangement links TRBV7-9 to TRBJ2-7, with 8 positions matching TRBD1. This TCR was sampled from a human donor who donated a stem cell graft to a child with acute lymphoblastic leukemia. As DNA, the CDR3 is TGTGCCAGCAGCCAACGACAGGGGTTCGGCTACGAGCAGTACTTC. This translates into CASSQRQGFGYEQYF.